What follows is one TCR beta chain and its context. Antigen unknown. This record comes from a study of cytotoxic CD8 clonotypes in ibrutinib-treated CLL. Study observations and caveats: Under treatment, the uncommon public clonotypes either contracted or remained stable. The study sampled sustained-remission and progressing patients at different times. Clonality climbed at ibrutinib response, then dropped toward baseline at progression.

CDR1 is SGHRS and CDR2 is YFSETQ in the germline V gene. Trimming pared 6 bases from V and 3 bases from J, leaving 16 bases between. This CDR3 region has 14 residues. Sequencing was performed with immunoSEQ multiplex PCR; in TCRdb, only in-frame clones are kept and a portion is missing. The data show about 300,000 clones, approximately 67% seen once. Sequences were derived from PBMCs, sampled after 36 months of ibrutinib treatment. The rearrangement joins TRBV5-1 to TRBJ2-7; a weak D match, TRBD1 (6 bases). The TCR originated in a human donor with chronic lymphocytic leukemia. CDR3 region: CASTDTGPLYEQYF. The CDR3 region has the DNA TGCGCCAGCACGGACACAGGGCCCCTCTACGAGCAGTACTTC.